These T cell receptor beta chains were read from a single sample in a study of blood T cell repertoires in COVID-19. Measured with immunoSEQ multiplex PCR; TCRdb has only the in-frame clones, and not every one. Here the sample spans approximately 250,000 clones, roughly nine tenths being singletons. Sequencing was carried out using peripheral blood. The receptor source for this set is a man aged 40-50 years with active or convalescent COVID-19. CDR3s include the opening cysteine and the closing phenylalanine or tryptophan. D genes are given only for firm matches. Expanded clones are given a class, and other clones once, few, many or no size at all.

V gene: TRBV5-1
clone size: .
D gene: .
CDR3 length: 12
J gene: TRBJ2-1
CDR3 protein: CASSSGDIEQFF
CDR3 DNA: TGCGCCAGCAGCTCAGGGGATATTGAGCAGTTCTTC

V gene: TRBV6-2/TRBV6-3
clone size: .
D gene: .
CDR3 length: 13
J gene: TRBJ1-5
CDR3 protein: CASSYPQNQPQHF
CDR3 DNA: TGTGCCAGCAGTTATCCCCAAAATCAGCCCCAGCATTTT

V gene: TRBV21-1
clone size: .
D gene: .
CDR3 length: 17
J gene: TRBJ1-2
CDR3 protein: CASSKEPGDDRNYGYTF
CDR3 DNA: TGTGCCAGCAGCAAAGAACCGGGAGACGATCGTAACTATGGCTACACCTTC

V gene: TRBV6-2/TRBV6-3
clone size: .
D gene: .
CDR3 length: 15
J gene: TRBJ2-3
CDR3 protein: CASSYAGPITDTQYF
CDR3 DNA: TGTGCCAGCAGTTACGCGGGGCCAATCACAGATACGCAGTATTTT

V gene: TRBV3-1/TRBV3-2
clone size: .
D gene: .
CDR3 length: 15
J gene: TRBJ2-5
CDR3 protein: CASSQDWGRQETQYF
CDR3 DNA: TGTGCCAGCAGCCAAGATTGGGGCAGGCAAGAGACCCAGTACTTC

V gene: TRBV6-5
clone size: .
D gene: TRBD1
CDR3 length: 15
J gene: TRBJ1-4
CDR3 protein: CASSYRTGGSEKLFF
CDR3 DNA: TGTGCCAGCAGTTACCGGACAGGGGGCTCTGAAAAACTGTTTTTT

V gene: TRBV29-1
clone size: .
D gene: TRBD1
CDR3 length: 15
J gene: TRBJ1-2
CDR3 protein: CSVRTRQGRDYGYTF
CDR3 DNA: TGCAGCGTTCGGACCCGACAGGGTAGGGACTATGGCTACACCTTC

V gene: TRBV5-1
clone size: .
D gene: TRBD1
CDR3 length: 15
J gene: TRBJ2-2
CDR3 protein: CASSEDRGNTGELFF
CDR3 DNA: TGCGCCAGCAGCGAAGACAGGGGGAACACCGGGGAGCTGTTTTTT

V gene: TRBV6-6
clone size: .
D gene: .
CDR3 length: 13
J gene: TRBJ2-1
CDR3 protein: CATRNRVYNEQFF
CDR3 DNA: TGTGCCACCCGGAACAGGGTTTACAATGAGCAGTTCTTC

V gene: TRBV6-1
clone size: .
D gene: TRBD1
CDR3 length: 16
J gene: TRBJ2-3
CDR3 protein: CASSERGDRTTDTQYF
CDR3 DNA: TGTGCCAGCAGTGAAAGGGGGGACAGGACCACAGATACGCAGTATTTT

V gene: TRBV7-7
clone size: .
D gene: .
CDR3 length: 15
J gene: TRBJ2-5
CDR3 protein: CASSLLTGHQETQYF
CDR3 DNA: TGTGCCAGCAGCTTATTGACAGGACACCAAGAGACCCAGTACTTC

V gene: TRBV27
clone size: .
D gene: .
CDR3 length: 14
J gene: TRBJ1-2
CDR3 protein: CASSSGGGLYGYTF
CDR3 DNA: TGTGCCAGCAGTTCCGGCGGCGGTCTCTATGGCTACACCTTC

V gene: TRBV18
clone size: .
D gene: TRBD2
CDR3 length: 15
J gene: TRBJ2-5
CDR3 protein: CASSPRGGEQETQYF
CDR3 DNA: TGTGCCAGCTCACCCCGCGGGGGGGAACAAGAGACCCAGTACTTC

V gene: TRBV7-2
clone size: .
D gene: .
CDR3 length: 14
J gene: TRBJ2-3
CDR3 protein: CASSPRSGTDTQYF
CDR3 DNA: TGTGCCAGCAGCCCCCGGTCTGGCACAGATACGCAGTATTTT

V gene: TRBV29-1
clone size: .
D gene: TRBD1
CDR3 length: 13
J gene: TRBJ2-7
CDR3 protein: CSVEGTGTHEQYF
CDR3 DNA: TGCAGCGTTGAAGGGACAGGGACGCACGAGCAGTACTTC

V gene: TRBV24-1
clone size: .
D gene: TRBD1
CDR3 length: 20
J gene: TRBJ2-2
CDR3 protein: CATSAFGFGPDRGNTGELFF
CDR3 DNA: TGTGCCACCAGTGCCTTCGGATTTGGCCCTGACAGGGGGAACACCGGGGAGCTGTTTTTT

V gene: TRBV10-1
clone size: .
D gene: .
CDR3 length: 11
J gene: TRBJ2-5
CDR3 protein: CASSDRETQYF
CDR3 DNA: TGCGCCAGCAGTGACCGAGAGACCCAGTACTTC

V gene: TRBV5-4
clone size: .
D gene: .
CDR3 length: 15
J gene: TRBJ1-6
CDR3 protein: CASSLDRTSNSPLHF
CDR3 DNA: TGTGCCAGCAGCTTGGACAGGACAAGCAATTCACCCCTCCACTTT

V gene: TRBV6-6
clone size: .
D gene: .
CDR3 length: 17
J gene: TRBJ1-1
CDR3 protein: CASSLMPAWEVNTEAFF
CDR3 DNA: TGTGCCAGCAGTCTTATGCCCGCGTGGGAGGTGAACACTGAAGCTTTCTTT

V gene: TRBV27
clone size: .
D gene: .
CDR3 length: 13
J gene: TRBJ2-2
CDR3 protein: CASSIQRTGELFF
CDR3 DNA: TGTGCCAGCAGTATTCAGCGCACCGGGGAGCTGTTTTTT

V gene: TRBV5-1
clone size: .
D gene: .
CDR3 length: 12
J gene: TRBJ2-1
CDR3 protein: CASSFTVNEQFF
CDR3 DNA: TGCGCCAGCAGCTTCACTGTGAATGAGCAGTTCTTC

V gene: TRBV4-1
clone size: .
D gene: .
CDR3 length: 18
J gene: TRBJ2-7
CDR3 protein: CASSQDQSGTPITYEQYF
CDR3 DNA: TGCGCCAGCAGCCAAGATCAAAGCGGGACACCAATTACCTACGAGCAGTACTTC

V gene: TRBV28
clone size: .
D gene: .
CDR3 length: 17
J gene: TRBJ1-3
CDR3 protein: CASSLSTGGSSGNTIYF
CDR3 DNA: TGTGCCAGCAGTTTATCGACAGGCGGAAGCTCTGGAAACACCATATATTTT

V gene: TRBV24-1
clone size: .
D gene: .
CDR3 length: 17
J gene: TRBJ2-1
CDR3 protein: CATSGLGLGGSYNEQFF
CDR3 DNA: TGTGCCACCAGTGGCCTTGGTCTCGGTGGCTCCTACAATGAGCAGTTCTTC

V gene: TRBV29-1
clone size: .
D gene: TRBD1
CDR3 length: 13
J gene: TRBJ1-4
CDR3 protein: CSASRDSHEKLFF
CDR3 DNA: TGCAGCGCCTCCCGGGACAGCCATGAAAAACTGTTTTTT

V gene: TRBV4-2
clone size: .
D gene: TRBD2
CDR3 length: 16
J gene: TRBJ2-1
CDR3 protein: CASSQEARGGYNEQFF
CDR3 DNA: TGTGCCAGCAGCCAAGAGGCGCGGGGGGGATACAATGAGCAGTTCTTC

V gene: TRBV11-3
clone size: .
D gene: TRBD2
CDR3 length: 15
J gene: TRBJ2-7
CDR3 protein: CASRGGASGSYEQYF
CDR3 DNA: TGTGCCAGCAGGGGGGGGGCTAGCGGGAGCTACGAGCAGTACTTC

V gene: TRBV25-1
clone size: .
D gene: .
CDR3 length: 14
J gene: TRBJ2-7
CDR3 protein: CASSEFLGPYEQYF
CDR3 DNA: TGTGCCAGCAGTGAATTTCTGGGGCCCTACGAGCAGTACTTC

V gene: TRBV4-1
clone size: few
D gene: .
CDR3 length: 18
J gene: TRBJ1-6
CDR3 protein: CASSHLQPPAGVRSPLHF
CDR3 DNA: TGCGCCAGCAGCCACCTGCAGCCCCCTGCTGGAGTCCGTTCACCCCTCCACTTT

V gene: TRBV11-3
clone size: .
D gene: .
CDR3 length: 14
J gene: TRBJ2-5
CDR3 protein: CASSFNRASETQYF
CDR3 DNA: TGTGCCAGCAGCTTCAACAGGGCTAGCGAGACCCAGTACTTC

V gene: TRBV16
clone size: once
D gene: .
CDR3 length: 14
J gene: TRBJ2-7
CDR3 protein: CASSLGAEIYEQYF
CDR3 DNA: TGTGCCAGCAGCCTCGGAGCGGAGATCTACGAGCAGTACTTC

V gene: TRBV3-1/TRBV3-2
clone size: .
D gene: TRBD1
CDR3 length: 16
J gene: TRBJ1-6
CDR3 protein: CASSHGGQYYNSPLHF
CDR3 DNA: TGTGCCAGCAGCCATGGGGGACAGTACTATAATTCACCCCTCCACTTT

V gene: TRBV29-1
clone size: few
D gene: .
CDR3 length: 11
J gene: TRBJ1-3
CDR3 protein: CSLSSGNTIYF
CDR3 DNA: TGCAGCCTGAGCTCTGGAAACACCATATATTTT